This TCR beta chain was observed in a study of graft-versus-host responses after intestinal transplantation. This clone was found a few times. Intraepithelial and lamina propria lymphocytes were released after the graft tissue was processed. The CDR3 consists of 16 residues. Trimming removed 2 bases at V and 5 bases at J, with 16 bases between. Germline values: CDR1 MNHNS, CDR2 SASEGT. Profiling relied on immunoSEQ multiplex PCR, and the TCRdb table lists in-frame clones only, not all of them. Of about 15,000 clones in the sample, 65% to 70% are singletons; the top ten hold around 10%. This TCR was recovered from a human patient who received an intestinal transplant, so some T cells may come from the graft donor. V and J are TRBV6-1 and TRBJ1-5; possibly TRBD1 for D (5 bases). Material: ileum tissue, obtained 674 days after intestinal transplantation. The DNA of the CDR3 is TGTGCCAGCAGTGAATCCTCGCAGGGAGGACATCAGCCCCAGCATTTT. As protein: CASSESSQGGHQPQHF.